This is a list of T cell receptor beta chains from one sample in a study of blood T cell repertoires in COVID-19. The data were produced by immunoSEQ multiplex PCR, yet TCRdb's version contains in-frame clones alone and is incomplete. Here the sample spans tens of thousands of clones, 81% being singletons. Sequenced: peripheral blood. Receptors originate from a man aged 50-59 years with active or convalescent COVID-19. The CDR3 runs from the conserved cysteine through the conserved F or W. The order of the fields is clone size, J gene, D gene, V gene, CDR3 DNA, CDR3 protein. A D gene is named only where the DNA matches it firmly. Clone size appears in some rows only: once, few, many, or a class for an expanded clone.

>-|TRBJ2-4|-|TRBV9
TGTGCCAGCAGCGGCCTCAACAGGGATTTCAAAAACATTCAGTACTTC
CASSGLNRDFKNIQYF
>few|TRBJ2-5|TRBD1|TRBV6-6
TGTGCCAGCAGAACGGGACAGCAAGAGACCCAGTACTTC
CASRTGQQETQYF
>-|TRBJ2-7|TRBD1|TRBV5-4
TGTGCCAGCAGCCCGGGGACAGGGGGCTCCTACGAGCAGTACTTC
CASSPGTGGSYEQYF
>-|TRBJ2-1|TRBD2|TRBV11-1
TGTGCCAGCAGCTTAGTATGGACTAGCGGGAGACATGAGCAGTTCTTC
CASSLVWTSGRHEQFF
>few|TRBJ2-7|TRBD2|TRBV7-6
TGTGCCAGCAGCTCGAAACTGACTAGCGGGTCGTTTTCCTACGAGCAGTACTTC
CASSSKLTSGSFSYEQYF
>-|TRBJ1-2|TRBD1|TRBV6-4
TGTGCCAGCAGAAACACCGGGACAGGGGGCGGGAGCTACACCTTC
CASRNTGTGGGSYTF
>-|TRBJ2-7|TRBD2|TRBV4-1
TGCGCCAGCAGTGCACTAGCGGGGGTTCCCTACGAGCAGTACTTC
CASSALAGVPYEQYF
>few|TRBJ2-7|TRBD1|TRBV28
TGTGCCAGCAGTTCCCCGGGACAGAACCACTACGAGCAGTACTTC
CASSSPGQNHYEQYF
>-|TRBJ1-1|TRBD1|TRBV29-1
TGCAGCGTCTCCCCGGGACAGGGAGGGTGGACTGAAGCTTTCTTT
CSVSPGQGGWTEAFF
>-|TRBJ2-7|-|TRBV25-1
TGTGCCAGCAGTAAACTCGGGACTCTACACGAGCAGTACTTC
CASSKLGTLHEQYF
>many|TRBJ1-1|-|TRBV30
TGTGCCTGGAGTGATATGAACACTGAAGCTTTCTTT
CAWSDMNTEAFF
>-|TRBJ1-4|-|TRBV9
TGTGCCAGCAGCTTATTGGTAGGAGGTGAAAAACTGTTTTTT
CASSLLVGGEKLFF
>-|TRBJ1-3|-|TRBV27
TGTGCCAGGGGGGCGGCTGGAAACACCATATATTTT
CARGAAGNTIYF
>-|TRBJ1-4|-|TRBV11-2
TGTGCCAGCAGCTTAAAGGGCGGGGGAAAACTGTTTTTT
CASSLKGGGKLFF
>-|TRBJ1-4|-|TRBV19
TGTGCCAGTAGTATAGAGCACAGGCCCTATGAAAAACTGTTTTTT
CASSIEHRPYEKLFF
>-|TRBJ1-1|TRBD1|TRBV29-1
TGCAGCGTTCGACGGACAGGGGGCTTGGGTGAAGCTTTCTTT
CSVRRTGGLGEAFF
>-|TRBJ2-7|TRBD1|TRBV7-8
TGTGCCAGCAGCTTACAGAGACAGGGGCCTTACGAGCAGTACTTC
CASSLQRQGPYEQYF
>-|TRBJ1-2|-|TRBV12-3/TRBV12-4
TGTGCCAGCAGTTACAGGGATGAGAAAGGCTACACCTTC
CASSYRDEKGYTF
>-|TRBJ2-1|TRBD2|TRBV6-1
TGTGCCAGCAGTGAGTCTAGCGGGAGCTCCTACAATGAGCAGTTCTTC
CASSESSGSSYNEQFF
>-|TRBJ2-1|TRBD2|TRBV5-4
TGTGCCAGCAGCTTGGTACTAGCGGGTACCAATGAGCAGTTCTTC
CASSLVLAGTNEQFF
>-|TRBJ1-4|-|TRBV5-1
TGCGCCAGCAGCCCCGGGGACACGAGGGGAAAACTGTTTTTT
CASSPGDTRGKLFF
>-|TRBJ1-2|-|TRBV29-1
TGCAGCGTGGGACGGAGGGACTTTGGCTACACCTTC
CSVGRRDFGYTF
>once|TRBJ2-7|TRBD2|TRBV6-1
TGTGCCAGCAGTGGTACAAGACTAGCGGGAGGGCCTTCCTACGAGCAGTACTTC
CASSGTRLAGGPSYEQYF
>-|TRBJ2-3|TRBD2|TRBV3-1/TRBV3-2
TGTGCCAGCAGCTCCGGGACTAGCGGGGCCTCATCCACAGATACGCAGTATTTT
CASSSGTSGASSTDTQYF
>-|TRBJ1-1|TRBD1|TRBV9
TGTGCCAGCAGCCCAACCCCGGACAGGGACACTGAAGCTTTCTTT
CASSPTPDRDTEAFF
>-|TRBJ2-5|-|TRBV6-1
TGTGCCAGCAGTGAATGGGGAAACAGGGAGGGAGAGACCCAGTACTTC
CASSEWGNREGETQYF
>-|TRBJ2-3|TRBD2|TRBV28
TGTGCCAGCAGTTTGGGGCTAGCGGGGGGAGATACGCAGTATTTT
CASSLGLAGGDTQYF
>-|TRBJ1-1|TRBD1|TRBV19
TGTGCCAGTACTCCCTACGGGGACAGGGGGCAAGACACTGAAGCTTTCTTT
CASTPYGDRGQDTEAFF
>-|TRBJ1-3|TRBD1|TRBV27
TGTGCCAGCAGTTTTGATGGGACAGGGCGCGCTGGAAACACCATATATTTT
CASSFDGTGRAGNTIYF
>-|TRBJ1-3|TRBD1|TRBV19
TGTGCCAGTAGTACCGGGACAGCCTCTGGAAACACCATATATTTT
CASSTGTASGNTIYF
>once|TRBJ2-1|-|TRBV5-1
TGCGCCAGCAGCCCAGGTAGCGGGACAGGGAAGTTCTTC
CASSPGSGTGKFF
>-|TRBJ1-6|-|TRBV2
TGTGCCAGCAGTGAACGGACAGCATATAATTCACCCCTCCACTTT
CASSERTAYNSPLHF
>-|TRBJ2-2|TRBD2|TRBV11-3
TGTGCCAGCAGCTTAGGACTAGCGGGAGGCACCGGGGAGCTGTTTTTT
CASSLGLAGGTGELFF
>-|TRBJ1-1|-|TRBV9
TGTGCCAGCAGCGTAGGCACAGGGCGGAACACTGAAGCTTTCTTT
CASSVGTGRNTEAFF
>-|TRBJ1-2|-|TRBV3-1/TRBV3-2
TGTGCCAGCAGCCAAGACAGGGGAATATACTATGGCTACACCTTC
CASSQDRGIYYGYTF
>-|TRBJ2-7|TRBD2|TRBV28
TGTGCCAGCAGTTTATTCTTAGGGTTGGGGGGGGTTTCCTACGAGCAGTACTTC
CASSLFLGLGGVSYEQYF
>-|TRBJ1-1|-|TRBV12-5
TGTGCTAGTGGTTTGGGGCAGGGGAGAGCTTTCTTT
CASGLGQGRAFF
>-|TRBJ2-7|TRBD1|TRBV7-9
TGTGCCAGCAGCAAAACCGGGGGGACAGGGGGCTCCTACGAGCAGTACTTC
CASSKTGGTGGSYEQYF
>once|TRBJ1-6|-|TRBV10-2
TGCGCCAGCGTTGATGGGGCGAGCTCCTATAATTCACCCCTCCACTTT
CASVDGASSYNSPLHF